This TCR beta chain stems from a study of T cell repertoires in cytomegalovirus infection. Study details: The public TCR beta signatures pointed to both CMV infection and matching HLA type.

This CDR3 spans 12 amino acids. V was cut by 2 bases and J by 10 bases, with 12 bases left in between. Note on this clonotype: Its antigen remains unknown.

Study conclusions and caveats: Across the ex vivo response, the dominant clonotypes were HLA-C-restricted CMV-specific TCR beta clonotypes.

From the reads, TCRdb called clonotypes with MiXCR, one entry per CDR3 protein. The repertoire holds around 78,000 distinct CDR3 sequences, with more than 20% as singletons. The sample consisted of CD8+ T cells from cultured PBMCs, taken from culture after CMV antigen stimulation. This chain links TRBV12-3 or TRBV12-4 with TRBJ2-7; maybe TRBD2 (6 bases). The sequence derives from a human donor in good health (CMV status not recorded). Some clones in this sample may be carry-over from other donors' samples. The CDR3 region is CASSLTSLEQYF. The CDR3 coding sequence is TGTGCCAGCAGTTTAACTAGCCTGGAACAGTACTTC.